Listed here is a single T cell receptor beta chain. The assay was immunoSEQ multiplex PCR, and TCRdb's table has in-frame clones only and misses some. The table shows 110,000 to 150,000 clones, with 84% occurring only once. These data come from a study of blood T cell repertoires in COVID-19. The sequenced sample consisted of peripheral blood. The receptor's source is a man aged 55 to 69 with active or convalescent COVID-19.

The CDR3, as DNA: TGTGCCAGCAGCTCCGGACAGAGCTCCTATAATTCACCCCTCCACTTT. It translates to CASSSGQSSYNSPLHF. The rearrangement uses TRBV5-4 and TRBJ1-6, with D perhaps matching TRBD1 (6 bases). This CDR3 spans 16 amino acids. The V end lost 3 bases, the J end lost 0 bases, and 10 bases lay between the germline ends. Germline CDR1 reads SGHNT; CDR2 reads YYREEE (reference sequence).